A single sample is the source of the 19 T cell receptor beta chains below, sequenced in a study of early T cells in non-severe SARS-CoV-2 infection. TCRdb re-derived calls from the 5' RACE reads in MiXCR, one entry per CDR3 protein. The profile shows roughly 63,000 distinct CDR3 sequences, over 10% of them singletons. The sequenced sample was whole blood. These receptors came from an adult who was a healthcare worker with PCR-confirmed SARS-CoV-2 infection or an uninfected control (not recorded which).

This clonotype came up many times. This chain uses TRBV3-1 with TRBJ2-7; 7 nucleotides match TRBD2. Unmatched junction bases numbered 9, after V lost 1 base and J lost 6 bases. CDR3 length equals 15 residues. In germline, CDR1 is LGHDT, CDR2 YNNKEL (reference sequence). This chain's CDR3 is CASSQVLAASGEQYF. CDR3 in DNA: TGTGCCAGCAGCCAAGTTCTAGCGGCTTCAGGCGAGCAGTACTTC.

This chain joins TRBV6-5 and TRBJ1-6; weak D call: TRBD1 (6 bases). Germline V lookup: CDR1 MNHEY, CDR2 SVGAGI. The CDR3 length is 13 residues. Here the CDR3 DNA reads TGTGCTACCCGGGGGCGGTCAAATTCACCCCTCCACTTT. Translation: CATRGRSNSPLHF.

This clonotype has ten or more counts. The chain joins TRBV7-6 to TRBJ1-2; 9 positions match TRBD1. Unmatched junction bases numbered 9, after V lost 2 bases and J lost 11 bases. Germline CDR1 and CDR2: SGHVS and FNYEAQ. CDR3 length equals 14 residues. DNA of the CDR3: TGTGCCAGCAGCTTAAACCCGGGACAGGGAGGTTACACCTTC. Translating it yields CASSLNPGQGGYTF.

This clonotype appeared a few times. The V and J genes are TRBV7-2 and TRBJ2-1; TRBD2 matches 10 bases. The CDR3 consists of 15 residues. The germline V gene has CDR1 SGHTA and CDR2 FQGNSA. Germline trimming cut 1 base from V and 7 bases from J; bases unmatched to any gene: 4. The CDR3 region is CASSLEAGGGNEQFF. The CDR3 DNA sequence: TGTGCCAGCAGCTTAGAAGCGGGAGGGGGGAATGAGCAGTTCTTC.

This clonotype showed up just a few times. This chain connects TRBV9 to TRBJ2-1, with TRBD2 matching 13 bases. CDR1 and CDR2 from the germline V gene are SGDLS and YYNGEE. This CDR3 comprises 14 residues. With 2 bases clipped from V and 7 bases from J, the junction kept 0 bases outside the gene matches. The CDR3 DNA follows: TGTGCCAGCAGCGTGACTAGCGGGAGGAATGAGCAGTTCTTC. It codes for CASSVTSGRNEQFF.

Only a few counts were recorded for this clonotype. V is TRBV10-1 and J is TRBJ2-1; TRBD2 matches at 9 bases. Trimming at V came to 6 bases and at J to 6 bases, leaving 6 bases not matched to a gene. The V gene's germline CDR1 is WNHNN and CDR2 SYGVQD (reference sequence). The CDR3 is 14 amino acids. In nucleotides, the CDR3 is TGCGCCAGCAGCCCGGGACTAGCCCTCAATGAGCAGTTCTTC. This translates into CASSPGLALNEQFF.

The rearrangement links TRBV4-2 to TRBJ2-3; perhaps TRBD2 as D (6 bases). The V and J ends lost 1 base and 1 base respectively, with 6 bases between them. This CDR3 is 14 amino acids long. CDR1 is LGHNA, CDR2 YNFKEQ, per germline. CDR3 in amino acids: CASSQGRGTDTQYF. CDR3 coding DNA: TGTGCCAGCAGCCAAGGGAGGGGCACAGATACGCAGTATTTT.

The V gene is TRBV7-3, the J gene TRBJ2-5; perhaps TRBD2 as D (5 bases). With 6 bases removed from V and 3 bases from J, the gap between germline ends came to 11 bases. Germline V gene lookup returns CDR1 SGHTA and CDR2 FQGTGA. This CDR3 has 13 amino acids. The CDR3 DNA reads TGTGCCAGCAGTTCCCGGCGGGAAGAGACCCAGTACTTC. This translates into CASSSRREETQYF.

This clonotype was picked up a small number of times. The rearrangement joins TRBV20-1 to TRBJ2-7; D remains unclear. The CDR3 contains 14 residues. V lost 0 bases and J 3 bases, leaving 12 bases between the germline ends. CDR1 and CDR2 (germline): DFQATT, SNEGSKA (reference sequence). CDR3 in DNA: TGCAGTGCTAGAGAGGCAGGAAGGAACTACGAGCAGTACTTC. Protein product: CSAREAGRNYEQYF.

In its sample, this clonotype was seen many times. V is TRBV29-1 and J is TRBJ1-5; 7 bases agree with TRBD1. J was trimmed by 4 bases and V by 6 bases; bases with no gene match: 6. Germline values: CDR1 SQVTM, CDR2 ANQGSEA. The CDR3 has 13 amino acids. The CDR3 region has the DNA TGCAGCGTCACTGGACAGGCAAATCAGCCCCAGCATTTT. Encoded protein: CSVTGQANQPQHF.

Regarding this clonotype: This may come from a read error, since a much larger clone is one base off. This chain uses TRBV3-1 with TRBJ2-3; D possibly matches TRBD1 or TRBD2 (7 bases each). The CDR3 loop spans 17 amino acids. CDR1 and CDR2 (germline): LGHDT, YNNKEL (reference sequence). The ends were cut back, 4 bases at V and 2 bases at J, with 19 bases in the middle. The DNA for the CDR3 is TGTGCCAGCAGCCGAAGAGTGGGAGGGGGCCTCACAGATACGCAGTATTTT. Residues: CASSRRVGGGLTDTQYF.

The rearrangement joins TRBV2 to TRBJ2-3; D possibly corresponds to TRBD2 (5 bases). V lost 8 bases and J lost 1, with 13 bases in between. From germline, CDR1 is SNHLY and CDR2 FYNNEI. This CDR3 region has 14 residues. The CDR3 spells CASSVASRTDTQYF. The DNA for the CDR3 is TGTGCCAGCTCGGTAGCGTCACGCACAGATACGCAGTATTTT. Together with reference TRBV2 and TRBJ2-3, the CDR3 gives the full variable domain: EPEVTQTPSHQVTQMGQEVILRCVPISNHLYFYWYRQILGQKVEFLVSFYNNEISEKSEIFDDQFSVERPDGSNFTLKIRSTKLEDSAMYFCASSVASRTDTQYFGPGTRLTVL.

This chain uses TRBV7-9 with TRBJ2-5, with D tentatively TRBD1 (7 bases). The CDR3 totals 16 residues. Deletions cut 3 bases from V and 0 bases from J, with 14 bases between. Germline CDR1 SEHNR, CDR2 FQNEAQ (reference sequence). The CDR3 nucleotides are TGTGCCAGCAGCTTTCCCACAGGGGAGGACCAAGAGACCCAGTACTTC. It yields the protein CASSFPTGEDQETQYF.

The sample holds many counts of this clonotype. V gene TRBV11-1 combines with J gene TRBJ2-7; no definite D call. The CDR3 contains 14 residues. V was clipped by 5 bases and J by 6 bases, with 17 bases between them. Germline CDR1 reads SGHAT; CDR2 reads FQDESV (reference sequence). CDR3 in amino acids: CASSPRTLATEQYF. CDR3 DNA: TGTGCCAGCAGCCCAAGAACGTTGGCCACCGAGCAGTACTTC.

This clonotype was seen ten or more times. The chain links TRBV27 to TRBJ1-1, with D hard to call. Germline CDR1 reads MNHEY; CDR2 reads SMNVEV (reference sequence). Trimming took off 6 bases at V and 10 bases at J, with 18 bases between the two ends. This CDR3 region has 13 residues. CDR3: CASSSRTDHGAFF. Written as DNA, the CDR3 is TGTGCCAGCAGCTCTCGCACTGACCACGGAGCTTTCTTT.

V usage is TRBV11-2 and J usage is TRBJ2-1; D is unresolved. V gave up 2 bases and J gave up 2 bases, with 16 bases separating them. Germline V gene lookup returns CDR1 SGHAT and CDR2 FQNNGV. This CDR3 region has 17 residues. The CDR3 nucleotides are TGTGCCAGCAGCTTAAGTACGGGTCCTGCCCCCTACAATGAGCAGTTCTTC. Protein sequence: CASSLSTGPAPYNEQFF.

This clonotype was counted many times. The CDR3 here is CSATGTSGVMGDIQYF. In DNA, the CDR3 is TGCAGTGCTACCGGGACTAGCGGGGTAATGGGGGACATTCAGTACTTC. The rearrangement joins TRBV20-1 to TRBJ2-4, with TRBD2 matching over 13 bases. V dropped 4 bases and J dropped 8; count of bases not matched to a gene: 11. The CDR3 contains 16 residues. CDR1 DFQATT and CDR2 SNEGSKA come from the germline V gene (reference sequence).

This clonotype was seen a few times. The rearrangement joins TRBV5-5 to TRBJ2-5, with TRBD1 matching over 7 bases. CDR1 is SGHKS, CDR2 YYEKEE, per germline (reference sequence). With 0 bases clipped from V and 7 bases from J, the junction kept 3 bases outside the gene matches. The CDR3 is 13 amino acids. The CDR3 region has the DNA TGTGCCAGCAGCTTGGATCCAGGGGGGACCCAGTACTTC. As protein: CASSLDPGGTQYF.

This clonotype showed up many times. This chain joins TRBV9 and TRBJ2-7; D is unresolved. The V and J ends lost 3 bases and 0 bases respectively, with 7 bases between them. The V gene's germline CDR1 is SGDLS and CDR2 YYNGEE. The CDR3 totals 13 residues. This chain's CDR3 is CASSGLDSYEQYF. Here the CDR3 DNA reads TGTGCCAGCAGCGGACTTGACTCCTACGAGCAGTACTTC.